The entry below describes one TCR beta chain. The CDR3 runs 11 residues. In germline, CDR1 is GTSNPN, CDR2 SVGIG (reference sequence). Trimming removed 3 bases from V and 10 bases from J, with 12 bases in between. This entry is derived from a study of shared clonotypes between healthy human individuals. Profiled with immunoSEQ multiplex PCR; TCRdb holds only in-frame clones, not every one. The table lists roughly 1,600,000 clones, approximately 98.5% of them singletons. V is TRBV30 and J is TRBJ1-1, with D maybe TRBD1 (5 bases). The receptor was derived from a man aged 25-45 years in good health. Sequenced input: naive CD4+ T cells sorted from blood. The subset here: CD45RA+ positively selected. The CDR3 nucleotides read TGTGCCTGGAGAACGGGGGGGAGAGCTTTCTTT. Amino acid sequence: CAWRTGGRAFF.